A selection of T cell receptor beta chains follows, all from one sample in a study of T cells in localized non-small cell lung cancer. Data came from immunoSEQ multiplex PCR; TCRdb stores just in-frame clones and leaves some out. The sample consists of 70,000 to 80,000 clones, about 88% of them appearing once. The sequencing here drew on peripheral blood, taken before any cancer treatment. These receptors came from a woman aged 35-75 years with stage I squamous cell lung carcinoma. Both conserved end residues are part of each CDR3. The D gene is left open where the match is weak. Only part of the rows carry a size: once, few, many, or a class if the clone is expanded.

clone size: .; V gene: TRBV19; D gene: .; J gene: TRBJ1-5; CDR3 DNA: TGTGCCAGTAGCAGGGGATGGAATCAGCCCCAGCATTTT; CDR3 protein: CASSRGWNQPQHF
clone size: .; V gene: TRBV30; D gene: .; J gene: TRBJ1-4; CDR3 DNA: TGTGCCTGGAGTGGAATAGAGAGTAATGAAAAACTGTTTTTT; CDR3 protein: CAWSGIESNEKLFF
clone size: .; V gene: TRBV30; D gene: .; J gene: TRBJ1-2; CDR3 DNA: TGTGCCTGGAGCCTTCTCGGACAGATAGCTCCCCTCTTC; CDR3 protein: CAWSLLGQIAPLF
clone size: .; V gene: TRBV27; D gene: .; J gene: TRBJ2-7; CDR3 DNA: TGTGCCAGCAGTTCCGCTTCCCGGGCCACTTACGAGCAGTACTTC; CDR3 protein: CASSSASRATYEQYF
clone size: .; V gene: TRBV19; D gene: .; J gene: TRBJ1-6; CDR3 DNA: TGTGCCAGTAGTATGGTCAGGGCGGATTCACCCCTCCACTTT; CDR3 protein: CASSMVRADSPLHF
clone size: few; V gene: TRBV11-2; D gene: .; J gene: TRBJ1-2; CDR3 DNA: TGTGCCAGCAGCTTTGGCCAAATCTATGGCTACACCTTC; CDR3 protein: CASSFGQIYGYTF
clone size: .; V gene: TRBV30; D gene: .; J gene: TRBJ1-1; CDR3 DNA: TGTGCCTGGAGTGGGGGAGGGAACACTGAAGCTTTCTTT; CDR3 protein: CAWSGGGNTEAFF
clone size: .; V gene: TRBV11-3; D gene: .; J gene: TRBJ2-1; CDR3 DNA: TGTGCCAGCAGCTTAGACTCGAATGAGCAGTTCTTC; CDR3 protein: CASSLDSNEQFF
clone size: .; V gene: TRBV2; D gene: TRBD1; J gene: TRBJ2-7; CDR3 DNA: TGTGCCAACAAGGGCAGGGACAGGGGAACCGAGCAGTACTTC; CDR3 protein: CANKGRDRGTEQYF
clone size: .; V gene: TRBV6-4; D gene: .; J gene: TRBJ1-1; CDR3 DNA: TGTGCCAGCAGTGCCGCTAGGGACACTGAAGCTTTCTTT; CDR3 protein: CASSAARDTEAFF
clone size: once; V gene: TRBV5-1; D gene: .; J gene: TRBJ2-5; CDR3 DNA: TGCGCCAGCAGCTTAGAAACGGGGCCCCAAGAGACCCAGTACTTC; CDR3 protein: CASSLETGPQETQYF
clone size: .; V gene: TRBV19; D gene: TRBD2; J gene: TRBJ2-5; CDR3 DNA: TGTGCCAGTAGTCCTCATGGACTAGCGGAACAAGAGACCCAGTACTTC; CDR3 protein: CASSPHGLAEQETQYF
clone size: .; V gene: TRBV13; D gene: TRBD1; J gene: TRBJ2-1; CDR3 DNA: TGTGCCAGCAGCTTAAGACAGGGGTCGTACAATGAGCAGTTCTTC; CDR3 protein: CASSLRQGSYNEQFF
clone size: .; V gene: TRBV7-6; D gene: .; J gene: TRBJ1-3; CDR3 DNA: TGTGCCAGCAGCTTCTCGGGAAACACCATATATTTT; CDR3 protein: CASSFSGNTIYF
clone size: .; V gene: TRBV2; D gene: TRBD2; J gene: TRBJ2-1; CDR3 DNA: TGTGCCAGCAGTGAGAGCGGGGTAATCTACAATGAGCAGTTCTTC; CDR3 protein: CASSESGVIYNEQFF
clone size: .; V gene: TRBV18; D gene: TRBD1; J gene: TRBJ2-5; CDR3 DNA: TGTGCCAGCTCACCTCAGGGGACAGGGGATCGGGAGACCCAGTACTTC; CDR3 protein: CASSPQGTGDRETQYF
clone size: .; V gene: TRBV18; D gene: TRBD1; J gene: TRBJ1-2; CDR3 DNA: TGTGCCAGCTCACCCAACACCGGGACAGATAACTATGGCTACACCTTC; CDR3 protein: CASSPNTGTDNYGYTF
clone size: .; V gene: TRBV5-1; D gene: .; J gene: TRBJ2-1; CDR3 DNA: TGCGCCAGCACCAAGGTGGCAGGGTTGGTGGGTTCCTACAATGAGCAGTTCTTC; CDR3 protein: CASTKVAGLVGSYNEQFF
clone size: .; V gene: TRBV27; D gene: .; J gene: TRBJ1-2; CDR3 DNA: TGTGCCAGCAGCCGCTCCGGGGTCTATGGCTACACCTTC; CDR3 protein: CASSRSGVYGYTF
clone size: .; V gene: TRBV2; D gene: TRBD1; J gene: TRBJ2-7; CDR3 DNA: TGTGCCAGCAGTGAAGAGACAGGGGGCTCCAAGTACTTC; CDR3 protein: CASSEETGGSKYF
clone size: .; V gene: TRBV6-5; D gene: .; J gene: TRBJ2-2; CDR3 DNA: TGTGCCAGCAGGGCGGACCAATACACCGGGGAGCTGTTTTTT; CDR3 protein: CASRADQYTGELFF
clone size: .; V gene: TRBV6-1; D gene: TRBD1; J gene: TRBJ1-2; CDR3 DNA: TGTGCCAGCAGCGGACAGGGACCTTATGGCTACACCTTC; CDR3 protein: CASSGQGPYGYTF
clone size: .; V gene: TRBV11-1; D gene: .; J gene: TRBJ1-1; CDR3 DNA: TGTGCCAGCAGCTCGGACAGCAGGAACACTGAAGCTTTCTTT; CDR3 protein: CASSSDSRNTEAFF
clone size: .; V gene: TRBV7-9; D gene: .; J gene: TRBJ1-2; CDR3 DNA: TGTGCCAGCAGCTTAGTTGGCGGCATATCCTATGGCTACACCTTC; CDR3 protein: CASSLVGGISYGYTF
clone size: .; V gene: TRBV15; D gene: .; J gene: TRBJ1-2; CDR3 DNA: TGTGCCACCAGCAGAGATCTCCAGGGGATGGGTGGCTACACCTTC; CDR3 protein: CATSRDLQGMGGYTF
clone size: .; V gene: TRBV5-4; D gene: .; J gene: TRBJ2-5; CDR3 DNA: TGTGCCAGCAGCTTGGGAGGAGGCCAAGAGACCCAGTACTTC; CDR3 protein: CASSLGGGQETQYF
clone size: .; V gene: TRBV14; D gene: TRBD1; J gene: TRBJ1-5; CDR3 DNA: TGTGCCAGCAGCCCCCCCCTCGGGACAGGGGGGCGCAATCAGCCCCAGCATTTT; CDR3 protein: CASSPPLGTGGRNQPQHF
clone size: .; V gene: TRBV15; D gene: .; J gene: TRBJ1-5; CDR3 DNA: TGTGCCACCAGCAGAGAAACAGGCCTCCCGCCCCAGCATTTT; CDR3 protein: CATSRETGLPPQHF
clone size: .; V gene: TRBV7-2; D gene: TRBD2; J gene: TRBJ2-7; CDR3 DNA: TGTGCCAGCATCCGGCTCAGGACTAGCCCAAAGCAGTACTTC; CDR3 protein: CASIRLRTSPKQYF
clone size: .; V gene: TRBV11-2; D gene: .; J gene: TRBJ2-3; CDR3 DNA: TGTGCCAGCAGCTTAGATCAGAGCACAGATACGCAGTATTTT; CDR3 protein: CASSLDQSTDTQYF
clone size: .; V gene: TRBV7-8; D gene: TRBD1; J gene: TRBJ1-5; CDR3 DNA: TGTGCCAGCAGCATCACAGGGGGCATCGGCAATCAGCCCCAGCATTTT; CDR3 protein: CASSITGGIGNQPQHF
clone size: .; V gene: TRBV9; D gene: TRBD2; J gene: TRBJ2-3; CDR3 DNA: TGTGCCAGCAGCGTCCTTAGCGGGGGGAGGACAGATACGCAGTATTTT; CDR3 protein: CASSVLSGGRTDTQYF
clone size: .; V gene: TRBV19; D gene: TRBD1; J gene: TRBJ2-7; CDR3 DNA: TGTGCCAGTAGTCCCGGACAGGGCTTGGGGGAGCAGTACTTC; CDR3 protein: CASSPGQGLGEQYF